The rows below give T cell receptor beta chains drawn from one sample of a study of blood T cell repertoires in COVID-19. Sequencing used immunoSEQ multiplex PCR; TCRdb keeps in-frame clones, though not all of them. This table holds 25,000 to 30,000 clones, approximately 92% found once. Sequencing used peripheral blood. The receptors stem from a human donor with acute or convalescent COVID-19. The donor label of this sample is uncertain. Each CDR3 is given with its conserved first and last residue. Each record gives: J gene, clone size, V gene, D gene, CDR3 length, CDR3 DNA, CDR3 protein. D genes are given only for firm matches. Part of the rows lack a size; the others show once, few, many or a class for expanded clones.

j_call: TRBJ2-7; clone_size: -; v_call: TRBV5-1; d_call: -; cdr3_length: 13; cdr3_nt: TGCGCCAGCAGCGACCGGGACAACTACGAGCAGTACTTC; cdr3_aa: CASSDRDNYEQYF
j_call: TRBJ1-1; clone_size: -; v_call: TRBV7-9; d_call: TRBD1; cdr3_length: 13; cdr3_nt: TGTGCCAGCAGTCAAGCAGGGGGTCCTGAAGCTTTCTTT; cdr3_aa: CASSQAGGPEAFF
j_call: TRBJ1-1; clone_size: medium-sized; v_call: TRBV6-5; d_call: -; cdr3_length: 13; cdr3_nt: TGTGCCAGCAGCTTACAGGAGAACACTGAAGCTTTCTTT; cdr3_aa: CASSLQENTEAFF
j_call: TRBJ2-7; clone_size: -; v_call: TRBV11-2; d_call: TRBD1; cdr3_length: 15; cdr3_nt: TGTGCCAGCAGCTTAGAGACAGGGGGTATTGCACCTCTGTACTTC; cdr3_aa: CASSLETGGIAPLYF
j_call: TRBJ2-1; clone_size: -; v_call: TRBV10-2; d_call: -; cdr3_length: 14; cdr3_nt: TGCGCCAGCAGTGAGACAGGCTCCTACAATGAGCAGTTCTTC; cdr3_aa: CASSETGSYNEQFF
j_call: TRBJ2-2; clone_size: -; v_call: TRBV12-3/TRBV12-4; d_call: -; cdr3_length: 11; cdr3_nt: TGTGCCACGAAGCGGGCCGGGGAGCTGTTTTTT; cdr3_aa: CATKRAGELFF
j_call: TRBJ2-7; clone_size: -; v_call: TRBV5-1; d_call: TRBD2; cdr3_length: 14; cdr3_nt: TGCGCCAGCAGCCCGGGACTAGGTGCCTACGAGCAGTACTTC; cdr3_aa: CASSPGLGAYEQYF
j_call: TRBJ2-1; clone_size: -; v_call: TRBV27; d_call: TRBD2; cdr3_length: 20; cdr3_nt: TGTGCCAGCAGTGGGACACCGGGACTAGCGGGGGGGCTATCCTACAATGAGCAGTTCTTC; cdr3_aa: CASSGTPGLAGGLSYNEQFF
j_call: TRBJ2-1; clone_size: -; v_call: TRBV28; d_call: TRBD2; cdr3_length: 18; cdr3_nt: TGTGCCACCTTAGGGACTAGCGGGAGTCCATCTTCTTACAATGAGCAGTTCTTC; cdr3_aa: CATLGTSGSPSSYNEQFF
j_call: TRBJ2-7; clone_size: -; v_call: TRBV7-2; d_call: TRBD2; cdr3_length: 17; cdr3_nt: TGTGCCAGCAGCTTCGTGCAGCGGGGGGTCCTCTCCTACGAGCAGTACTTC; cdr3_aa: CASSFVQRGVLSYEQYF
j_call: TRBJ2-1; clone_size: -; v_call: TRBV5-1; d_call: -; cdr3_length: 16; cdr3_nt: TGCGCCAGCAGCTTGGGGGACACAGGGCCTTACAATGAGCAGTTCTTC; cdr3_aa: CASSLGDTGPYNEQFF
j_call: TRBJ1-3; clone_size: -; v_call: TRBV6-6; d_call: TRBD1; cdr3_length: 14; cdr3_nt: TGTGCCAGCAGTTTAACAGGGGTCGGAAACACCATATATTTT; cdr3_aa: CASSLTGVGNTIYF
j_call: TRBJ2-3; clone_size: -; v_call: TRBV27; d_call: -; cdr3_length: 14; cdr3_nt: TGTGCCAGCCGCCGGCAGGGGCGCACAGATACGCAGTATTTT; cdr3_aa: CASRRQGRTDTQYF
j_call: TRBJ2-2; clone_size: -; v_call: TRBV5-4; d_call: TRBD2; cdr3_length: 16; cdr3_nt: TGTGCCAGCAGCTGGGGACTAGCGGGGACCACCGGGGAGCTGTTTTTT; cdr3_aa: CASSWGLAGTTGELFF
j_call: TRBJ2-7; clone_size: -; v_call: TRBV19; d_call: TRBD1; cdr3_length: 15; cdr3_nt: TGTGCCAGTAGTCCGGGACAGGGTCTCTACTACGAGCAGTACTTC; cdr3_aa: CASSPGQGLYYEQYF
j_call: TRBJ2-1; clone_size: -; v_call: TRBV6-2/TRBV6-3; d_call: TRBD2; cdr3_length: 15; cdr3_nt: TGTGCCAGCAGTTATCCCCTAACTAGCGGAGGGGAGCAGTTCTTC; cdr3_aa: CASSYPLTSGGEQFF
j_call: TRBJ1-1; clone_size: -; v_call: TRBV19; d_call: -; cdr3_length: 13; cdr3_nt: TGTGCCAGTAGTATATCTAGGGGCACTGAAGCTTTCTTT; cdr3_aa: CASSISRGTEAFF
j_call: TRBJ2-2; clone_size: -; v_call: TRBV27; d_call: TRBD2; cdr3_length: 14; cdr3_nt: TGTGCCAGCTCACTAGCGGGAGTCACCGGGGAGCTGTTTTTT; cdr3_aa: CASSLAGVTGELFF
j_call: TRBJ1-1; clone_size: -; v_call: TRBV5-8; d_call: TRBD1; cdr3_length: 16; cdr3_nt: TGTGCCAGCAGCAAGGACAGGGAACGAATGAACACTGAAGCTTTCTTT; cdr3_aa: CASSKDRERMNTEAFF
j_call: TRBJ1-3; clone_size: -; v_call: TRBV7-2; d_call: -; cdr3_length: 12; cdr3_nt: TGTGCCAGCAGCTTACAGGGTTCCACCATATATTTT; cdr3_aa: CASSLQGSTIYF
j_call: TRBJ2-1; clone_size: -; v_call: TRBV6-5; d_call: TRBD2; cdr3_length: 11; cdr3_nt: TGTGCCAGCAGCCGGGAGGCCTCACAGTTCTTC; cdr3_aa: CASSREASQFF
j_call: TRBJ1-5; clone_size: -; v_call: TRBV14; d_call: TRBD1; cdr3_length: 17; cdr3_nt: TGTGCCAGCAGCTTACAGGGGAAACGTGAGAGCAATCAGCCCCAGCATTTT; cdr3_aa: CASSLQGKRESNQPQHF
j_call: TRBJ2-1; clone_size: -; v_call: TRBV11-2; d_call: -; cdr3_length: 15; cdr3_nt: TGTGCCAGCAGCCCCCCGGGGGTCCTTCGGAATGAGCAGTTCTTC; cdr3_aa: CASSPPGVLRNEQFF
j_call: TRBJ1-5; clone_size: once; v_call: TRBV7-8; d_call: -; cdr3_length: 15; cdr3_nt: TGTGCCAGCAGCTCACAGGGTTATAGCAATCAGCCCCAGCATTTT; cdr3_aa: CASSSQGYSNQPQHF
j_call: TRBJ2-1; clone_size: once; v_call: TRBV11-3; d_call: TRBD1; cdr3_length: 15; cdr3_nt: TGTGCCAGCACCCCTAGGACAGGGGAGTACAATGAGCAGTTCTTC; cdr3_aa: CASTPRTGEYNEQFF
j_call: TRBJ1-2; clone_size: -; v_call: TRBV6-5; d_call: -; cdr3_length: 14; cdr3_nt: TGTGCCAGCAGCCACAGTACAGGTCCCTATGGCTACACCTTC; cdr3_aa: CASSHSTGPYGYTF
j_call: TRBJ1-1; clone_size: -; v_call: TRBV6-5; d_call: TRBD1; cdr3_length: 16; cdr3_nt: TGTGCCAGCAGTTACTGGTCGGGACAGGGTGGTACTGAAGCTTTCTTT; cdr3_aa: CASSYWSGQGGTEAFF
j_call: TRBJ2-2; clone_size: -; v_call: TRBV20-1; d_call: TRBD1; cdr3_length: 15; cdr3_nt: TGCAGTGCTAGTCTGACAGGGGATTTGGCCGGGGAGCTGTTTTTT; cdr3_aa: CSASLTGDLAGELFF
j_call: TRBJ2-5; clone_size: -; v_call: TRBV7-7; d_call: -; cdr3_length: 11; cdr3_nt: TGTGCTAGCCGTGGCGGAGAGACCCAGTACTTC; cdr3_aa: CASRGGETQYF
j_call: TRBJ1-5; clone_size: -; v_call: TRBV3-1/TRBV3-2; d_call: -; cdr3_length: 15; cdr3_nt: TGTGCCAGCAGCCAAGCGGCAGGGGACCAGCAGCCCCAGCATTTT; cdr3_aa: CASSQAAGDQQPQHF
j_call: TRBJ1-5; clone_size: -; v_call: TRBV19; d_call: -; cdr3_length: 14; cdr3_nt: TGTGCCAGTAGTGTCGGGACTGCAAATCAGCCCCAGCATTTT; cdr3_aa: CASSVGTANQPQHF
j_call: TRBJ1-1; clone_size: -; v_call: TRBV5-5; d_call: TRBD1; cdr3_length: 18; cdr3_nt: TGTGCCAGCAGCCAAAGAATCGGGACAGGAAACATGAACACTGAAGCTTTCTTT; cdr3_aa: CASSQRIGTGNMNTEAFF
j_call: TRBJ2-7; clone_size: -; v_call: TRBV15; d_call: -; cdr3_length: 15; cdr3_nt: TGTGCCACCAGCAGCCGGGACTCCTCTAGGCGGGAGCAGTACTTC; cdr3_aa: CATSSRDSSRREQYF
j_call: TRBJ2-3; clone_size: once; v_call: TRBV10-3; d_call: -; cdr3_length: 14; cdr3_nt: TGTGCCATCAGTGAGTCTCTATTCACAGATACGCAGTATTTT; cdr3_aa: CAISESLFTDTQYF
j_call: TRBJ2-2; clone_size: -; v_call: TRBV7-2; d_call: -; cdr3_length: 17; cdr3_nt: TGTGCCAGCAGCTTCCCTCGGCGGGGCCTGAACACCGGGGAGCTGTTTTTT; cdr3_aa: CASSFPRRGLNTGELFF